Following are 10 T cell receptor beta chains from one sample sequenced in a study of blood T cell repertoires in COVID-19. Assay: immunoSEQ multiplex PCR; the TCRdb copy retains only in-frame clones and omits some. The table has some 280,000 clones, roughly 80% seen once. The sequenced material came from peripheral blood. These receptors were obtained from a woman between 45 and 65 years old with active or convalescent COVID-19.

CDR3 residues: CSVASGAGETQYF. DNA for the CDR3: TGCAGCGTTGCTTCCGGCGCCGGGGAGACCCAGTACTTC. The J gene is TRBJ2-5, the V gene TRBV29-1; D is unclear. The CDR3 totals 13 residues. CDR1 SQVTM and CDR2 ANQGSEA come from the germline V gene. V lost 4 bases, J lost 5 bases, and 14 bases lay in between.

With respect to this clone: At one end the junction does not follow the germline gene, possibly because of a read error. The V call is TRBV7-7, the J call TRBJ2-1; TRBD2 agrees at 9 bases. Per the germline V gene, CDR1 is SSHAT and CDR2 is FNYEAQ (reference sequence). This CDR3 contains 13 residues. CDR3 nucleotides: TGTGCTAGCAGCGAGAGGGCGGGAGGGCCTGAGTTCTTC. The encoded protein is CASSERAGGPEFF.

This clone was detected only once. V usage is TRBV4-2 and J usage is TRBJ1-4; D is ambiguous. Trimming cost V 4 bases and J 5 bases, with 11 bases left between them. This CDR3 region has 14 residues. The V gene's germline CDR1 is LGHNA and CDR2 YNFKEQ. CDR3 amino acids: CASSLDRGNEKLFF. The DNA of the CDR3 is TGTGCCAGCAGCCTCGATCGAGGGAATGAAAAACTGTTTTTT.

This chain connects TRBV5-4 to TRBJ1-1; TRBD1 agrees at 8 bases. Germline V gene sequence: CDR1 SGHNT, CDR2 YYREEE (reference sequence). The CDR3 consists of 15 residues. The junction had 10 bases not matched to a gene; V was cut back by 4 bases and J by 5 bases. CDR3 loop: CASSTRGQDRTEAFF. In DNA form, the CDR3 reads TGTGCCAGCAGCACCCGGGGACAGGATCGGACTGAAGCTTTCTTT.

The chain carries TRBV11-2 and TRBJ2-7; D possibly corresponds to TRBD2 (5 bases). The V end lost 1 base, the J end lost 3 bases, and 10 bases lay between the germline ends. CDR3 length: 14 amino acids. Germline V gene lookup returns CDR1 SGHAT and CDR2 FQNNGV. CDR3 amino acids: CASSLGGSRYEQYF. In nucleotides, the CDR3 is TGTGCCAGCAGCTTAGGCGGGTCGCGCTACGAGCAGTACTTC.

Turning to this clone: The sample contains more than one DNA sequence encoding this CDR3. The rearrangement joins TRBV7-2 to TRBJ1-5; TRBD1 matches 9 bases. Unmatched junction bases numbered 3, after V lost 1 base and J lost 5 bases. Germline loops: CDR1 SGHTA, CDR2 FQGNSA. The CDR3 sequence is 15 residues long. CDR3 residues: CASSLGGTGYQPQHF. The CDR3 coding sequence is TGTGCCAGCAGCTTAGGGGGGACAGGGTATCAGCCCCAGCATTTT.

The rearrangement uses TRBV6-5 and TRBJ1-5; TRBD1 matches 9 bases. This CDR3 contains 14 residues. Germline loops: CDR1 MNHEY, CDR2 SVGAGI. V dropped 5 bases and J dropped 3; count of bases not matched to a gene: 2. The CDR3 spells CASSTGGDNQPQHF. CDR3 DNA sequence: TGTGCCAGCAGTACAGGGGGCGACAATCAGCCCCAGCATTTT.

The rearrangement joins TRBV6-1 to TRBJ1-2, with D uncertain. With 2 bases removed from V and 4 bases from J, the gap between germline ends came to 17 bases. This CDR3 has 16 residues. Germline V lookup: CDR1 MNHNS, CDR2 SASEGT. The CDR3 loop reads CASSEPLAAQTYGYTF. The CDR3 DNA reads as TGTGCCAGCAGTGAACCTCTTGCGGCGCAGACCTATGGCTACACCTTC.

The DNA of the CDR3 is TGTGCCAGCAGCGTTCCCAGCGGGGTTAGCACAGATACGCAGTATTTT. It codes for CASSVPSGVSTDTQYF. The chain joins TRBV9 to TRBJ2-3, with 7 bases lining up with TRBD2. This CDR3 comprises 16 residues. After removal of 2 bases from V and 0 bases from J, the junction contained 6 bases not matched to a gene. Germline CDR1 reads SGDLS; CDR2 reads YYNGEE. Using reference TRBV9 and TRBJ2-3 for the parts outside the CDR3, the full variable domain is DSGVTQTPKHLITATGQRVTLRCSPRSGDLSVYWYQQSLDQGLQFLIQYYNGEERAKGNILERFSAQQFPDLHSELNLSSLELGDSALYFCASSVPSGVSTDTQYFGPGTRLTVL.

This clone has only one observation. The rearrangement uses TRBV28 and TRBJ1-6, with D tentatively TRBD1 (6 bases). This CDR3 has 17 residues. V lost 2 bases and J lost 7, with 18 bases in between. CDR1 MDHEN and CDR2 SYDVKM come from the germline V gene. CDR3 DNA sequence: TGTGCCAGCAGTTTACCGTTGGGGGGGGCTGAAAATTCACCCCTCCACTTT. Its translation: CASSLPLGGAENSPLHF.